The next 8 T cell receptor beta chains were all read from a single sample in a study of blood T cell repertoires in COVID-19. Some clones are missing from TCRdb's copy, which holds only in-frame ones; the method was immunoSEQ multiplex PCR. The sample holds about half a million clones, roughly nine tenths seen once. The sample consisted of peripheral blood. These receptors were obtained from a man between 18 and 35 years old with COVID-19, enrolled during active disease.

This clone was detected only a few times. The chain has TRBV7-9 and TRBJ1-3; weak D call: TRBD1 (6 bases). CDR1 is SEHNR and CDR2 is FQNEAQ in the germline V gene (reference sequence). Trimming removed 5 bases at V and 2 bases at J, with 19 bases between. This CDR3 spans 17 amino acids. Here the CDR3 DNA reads TGTGCCAGCAGCACCTCTTGGACAGCCAACACTGGAAACACCATATATTTT. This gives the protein CASSTSWTANTGNTIYF.

In nucleotides, the CDR3 is TGCAGCGTTGCCATACCGGGACAGGGGGCCAACGTCCTGACTTTC. It is translated as CSVAIPGQGANVLTF. The V and J genes are TRBV29-1 and TRBJ2-6; TRBD1 agrees at 7 bases. This CDR3 has 15 amino acids. The V and J ends lost 4 bases and 4 bases, in that order; junction bases with no gene match: 7. CDR1 is SQVTM, CDR2 ANQGSEA, per germline. Full variable domain (remainder filled in from reference TRBV29-1 and TRBJ2-6): SAVISQKPSRDICQRGTSLTIQCQVDSQVTMMFWYRQQPGQSLTLIATANQGSEATYESGFVIDKFPISRPNLTFSTLTVSNMSPEDSSIYLCSVAIPGQGANVLTFGAGSRLTVL.

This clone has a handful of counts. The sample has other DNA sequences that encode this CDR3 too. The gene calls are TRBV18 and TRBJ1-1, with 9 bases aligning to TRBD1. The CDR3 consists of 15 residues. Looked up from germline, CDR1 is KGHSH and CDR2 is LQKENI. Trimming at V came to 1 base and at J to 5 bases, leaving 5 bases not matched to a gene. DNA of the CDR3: TGTGCCAGCTCACCACAGGGACAGGGAGGTACTGAAGCTTTCTTT. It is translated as CASSPQGQGGTEAFF.

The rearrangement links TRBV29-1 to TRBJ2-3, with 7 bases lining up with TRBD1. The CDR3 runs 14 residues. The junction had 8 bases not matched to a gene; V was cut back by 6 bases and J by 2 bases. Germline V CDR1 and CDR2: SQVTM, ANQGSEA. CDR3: CSVTTGPITDTQYF. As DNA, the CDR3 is TGCAGCGTGACGACAGGGCCAATCACAGATACGCAGTATTTT.

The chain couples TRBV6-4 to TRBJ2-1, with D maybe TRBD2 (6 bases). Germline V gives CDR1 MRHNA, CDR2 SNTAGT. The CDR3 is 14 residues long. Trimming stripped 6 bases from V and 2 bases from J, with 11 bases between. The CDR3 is CASRPGVPYNEQFF. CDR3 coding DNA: TGTGCCAGCAGGCCGGGGGTCCCCTACAATGAGCAGTTCTTC.

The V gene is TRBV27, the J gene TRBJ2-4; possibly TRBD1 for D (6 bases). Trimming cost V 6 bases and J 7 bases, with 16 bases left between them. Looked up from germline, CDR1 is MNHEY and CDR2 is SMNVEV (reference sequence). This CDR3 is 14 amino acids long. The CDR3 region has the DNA TGTGCCAGCAGGCCCGGCAGGGGTTACAACATTCAGTACTTC. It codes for CASRPGRGYNIQYF.

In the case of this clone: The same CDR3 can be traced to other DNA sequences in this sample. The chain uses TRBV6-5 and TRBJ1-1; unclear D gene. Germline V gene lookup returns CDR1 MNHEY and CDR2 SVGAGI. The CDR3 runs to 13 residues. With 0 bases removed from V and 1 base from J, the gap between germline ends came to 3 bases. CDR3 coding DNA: TGTGCCAGCAGTTACTCGAGGAACACTGAAGCTTTCTTT. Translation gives CASSYSRNTEAFF.

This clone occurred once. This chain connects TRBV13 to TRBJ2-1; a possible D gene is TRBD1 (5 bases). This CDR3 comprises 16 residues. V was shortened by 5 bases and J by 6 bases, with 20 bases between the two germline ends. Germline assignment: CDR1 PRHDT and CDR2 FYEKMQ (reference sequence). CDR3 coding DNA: TGTGCCAGCAGCATAAGACAGTCAACTACCCCCAATGAGCAGTTCTTC. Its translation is CASSIRQSTTPNEQFF. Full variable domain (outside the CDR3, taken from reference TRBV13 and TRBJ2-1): AAGVIQSPRHLIKEKRETATLKCYPIPRHDTVYWYQQGPGQDPQFLISFYEKMQSDKGSIPDRFSAQQFSDYHSELNMSSLELGDSALYFCASSIRQSTTPNEQFFGPGTRLTVL.